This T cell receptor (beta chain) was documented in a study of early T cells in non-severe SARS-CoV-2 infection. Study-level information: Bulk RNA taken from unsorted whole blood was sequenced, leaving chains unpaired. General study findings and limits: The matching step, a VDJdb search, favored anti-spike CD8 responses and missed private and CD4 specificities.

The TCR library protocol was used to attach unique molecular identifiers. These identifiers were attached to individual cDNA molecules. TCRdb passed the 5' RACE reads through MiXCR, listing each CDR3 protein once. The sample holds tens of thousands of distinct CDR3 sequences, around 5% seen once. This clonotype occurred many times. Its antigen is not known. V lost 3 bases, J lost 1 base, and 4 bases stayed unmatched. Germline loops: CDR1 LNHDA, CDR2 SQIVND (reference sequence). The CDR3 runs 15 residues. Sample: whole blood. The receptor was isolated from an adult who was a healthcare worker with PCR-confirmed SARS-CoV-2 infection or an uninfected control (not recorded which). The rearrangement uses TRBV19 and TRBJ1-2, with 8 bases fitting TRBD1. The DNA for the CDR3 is TGTGCCAGTAGTATTGGCGGACAGGGTAACTATGGCTACACCTTC. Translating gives CASSIGGQGNYGYTF.